This T cell receptor (beta chain) came from a study of blood T cell repertoires in COVID-19. On the study more broadly: The United States, Italy and Spain were the sources of the acute and convalescent COVID-19 samples. Sample material is recorded as cDNA or gDNA derived from T cells, B-cell-depleted T cells, or PBMCs.

Source study methods: Reference gene primer amplification gave estimated nucleated cell counts. The protocol was immunoSEQ multiplex PCR, while the TCRdb copy is restricted to in-frame clones and leaves out a portion. The D gene and trimming were derived from the DNA, and the V and J assignments and clone size from that table. The repertoire consists of tens of thousands of clones, with roughly nine tenths occurring once and the leading ten covering about 1.6%. The CDR3 is 14 residues long. In germline, CDR1 is SGHRS, CDR2 YFSETQ. V lost 0 bases, J lost 8 bases, and 9 bases lay in between. The source of this sequence is a man aged 55 to 69 with acute or convalescent COVID-19. What was sequenced was peripheral blood. The chain has TRBV5-1 and TRBJ1-6; no reliable D call. The CDR3 region is CASSLGSGDSPLHF. Written as DNA, the CDR3 is TGCGCCAGCAGCTTGGGCAGCGGCGATTCACCCCTCCACTTT. Together with reference TRBV5-1 and TRBJ1-6, the CDR3 gives the full variable domain: KAGVTQTPRYLIKTRGQQVTLSCSPISGHRSVSWYQQTPGQGLQFLFEYFSETQRNKGNFPGRFSGRQFSNSRSEMNVSTLELGDSALYLCASSLGSGDSPLHFGNGTRLTVT.